This T cell receptor beta chain was observed in a study of cytomegalovirus exposure and HLA in healthy donors. Whole-study findings and limits: There were some public TCRs occurring in many donors, but most TCR sequences were rare. The study recorded 160 or so TCR beta chains that were cytomegalovirus-associated.

The trim removed 4 bases at V and 1 base at J, leaving 10 bases unmatched. CDR3 size: 18 residues. CDR1 and CDR2 (germline): LNHDA, SQIVND (reference sequence). Details on this clone: Its antigen is unknown.

TCRdb's copy holds only in-frame clones and misses some; the assay was immunoSEQ multiplex PCR. The table has some 66,000 clones, around 97% seen once. This TCR was recovered from a woman younger than 30 in good health and CMV-seropositive. Sequencing input: PBMCs. This rearrangement joins TRBV19 to TRBJ2-5, with 12 bases lining up with TRBD2. CDR3 in DNA: TGTGCCAGTAGTACCTGGACTAGCGGGGAAGGGCCCCAAGAGACCCAGTACTTC. It yields the protein CASSTWTSGEGPQETQYF.